This note documents a single T cell receptor (beta chain) sequence. Antigen unknown. Profiled with immunoSEQ multiplex PCR; TCRdb holds only in-frame clones, not every one. The sample has around 12,000 clones, around three fifths seen once; the top ten hold 2% to 3%. V shed 4 bases and J 11 bases; nucleotides not matched to a gene: 24. The CDR3 loop spans 18 amino acids. Germline CDR1 LGHNA, CDR2 YNFKEQ. These data belong to a study of neoadjuvant anti-PD-1 for oral cavity cancer. Study as a whole: Non-progressing patients received a fourth nivolumab dose near day 43, then surgery on days 50-56. Overall study findings and caveats: Treg/Th17 ratio rose with pretreatment blood and fell with post-treatment tumor TCRbeta clonality.

Stage II-IVA oral cavity squamous cell carcinoma was new and untreated by systemic or radiation therapy. This TCR was sampled from a person aged 40-85 years with oral cavity squamous cell carcinoma. The material sequenced was PBMCs, taken before nivolumab (anti-PD-1) treatment. V is TRBV4-2 and J is TRBJ1-1; 8 bases are a match to TRBD1. CDR3 amino acids: CASSRLQGDRGCLHWAFF. DNA for the CDR3: TGTGCCAGCAGCCGACTACAGGGTGACAGGGGATGCTTGCATTGGGCTTTCTTT.